The 2 T cell receptor beta chains given below trace back to one sample, sequenced in a study of shared clonotypes between healthy human individuals. Generated by immunoSEQ multiplex PCR, the TCRdb table keeps only in-frame clones and is missing some. This sample has about 600,000 clones, with 97% found just once. The specimen was naive CD4+ T cells sorted from blood. Subset meaning: CD45RA+ positively selected. The receptors were sampled from a woman aged 25 to 45 in good health.

The rearrangement joins TRBV27 to TRBJ1-1; a weak D match, TRBD1 (5 bases). The CDR3 loop spans 14 amino acids. V shed 6 bases and J shed 0 bases, with 11 bases lying between them. CDR1 is MNHEY, CDR2 SMNVEV, per germline (reference sequence). In nucleotides, the CDR3 is TGTGCCAGCAGATCAGGGAGCATGAACACTGAAGCTTTCTTT. This sequence encodes CASRSGSMNTEAFF.

The chain carries TRBV28 and TRBJ2-3, with D possibly called TRBD1 or TRBD2 (5 bases each). The CDR3 runs 12 residues. V was pared by 7 bases and J by 6 bases, with 11 bases between. Germline V gene data show CDR1 as MDHEN and CDR2 as SYDVKM. The CDR3 nucleotides are TGTGCCAGCAATACCGGGACCGATACGCAGTATTTT. This encodes CASNTGTDTQYF.